The 9 T cell receptor beta chains listed next were all sequenced from one sample in a study of shared clonotypes between healthy human individuals. Terminally differentiated effector memory CD45RA+ cells were left out of the naive CD8 fraction, which was CD45RO-negative and positively selected for CCR7. Measured with immunoSEQ multiplex PCR; TCRdb has only the in-frame clones, and not every one. The table shows around 1.9 million clones, with roughly 91% occurring only once. Specimen: naive CD8+ T cells from PBMCs. These TCRs come from a man aged 18 to 30 in good health. Some clones in this sample may be carry-over from other donors' samples.

The V gene is TRBV2, the J gene TRBJ2-2; 7 bases match TRBD1. The CDR3 consists of 14 residues. Trimming at V came to 6 bases and at J to 6 bases, leaving 7 bases not matched to a gene. The germline gives CDR1 SNHLY, CDR2 FYNNEI. The CDR3 sequence: CASRNRGQAGELFF. For the CDR3, the DNA is TGTGCCAGCAGAAATAGGGGGCAAGCCGGGGAGCTGTTTTTT.

The V and J genes are TRBV30 and TRBJ2-5, with D possibly matching TRBD2 (7 bases). The germline gives CDR1 GTSNPN, CDR2 SVGIG (reference sequence). The CDR3 consists of 13 residues. Trimming removed 1 base at V and 5 bases at J, with 11 bases between. DNA of the CDR3: TGTGCCTGGAGTGGGGGGGGCTCGGAGACCCAGTACTTC. It is translated as CAWSGGGSETQYF.

V and J are TRBV9 and TRBJ1-3, with D hard to call. The germline V and J ends were trimmed by 4 bases and 8 bases, with 16 bases remaining between them. There are 14 residues in the CDR3. In germline, CDR1 is SGDLS, CDR2 YYNGEE. The CDR3 spells CASSTAIGFDTIYF. In DNA, the CDR3 is TGTGCCAGCAGCACCGCCATTGGTTTTGACACCATATATTTT.

The rearrangement joins TRBV15 to TRBJ1-2; TRBD1 agrees at 8 bases. Germline V CDR1 and CDR2: LNHNV, YYDKDF (reference sequence). Germline trimming cut 4 bases from V and 4 bases from J; bases unmatched to any gene: 8. This CDR3 is built from 15 residues. The CDR3 DNA sequence: TGTGCCACCAGCAAACTGACAGGGGCGCCCTATGGCTACACCTTC. Translating it yields CATSKLTGAPYGYTF.

The chain employs TRBV11-2 and TRBJ2-2; D gene unclear. Germline CDR1 and CDR2: SGHAT and FQNNGV. This CDR3 is built from 15 residues. Trimming took 4 bases from V and 0 from J, leaving 9 bases between them. In DNA form, the CDR3 reads TGTGCCAGCAGCTCTAGAGCTACGAACACCGGGGAGCTGTTTTTT. Amino acids: CASSSRATNTGELFF.

The rearrangement links TRBV9 to TRBJ2-7; 7 bases agree with TRBD1. The V gene end was trimmed by 0 bases and the J gene end by 3 bases; junction bases not matched to a gene: 3. CDR3 length: 14 residues. CDR1 is SGDLS, CDR2 YYNGEE, per germline. The CDR3 loop is CASSVGDRDYEQYF. In DNA form, the CDR3 reads TGTGCCAGCAGCGTAGGAGACAGGGACTACGAGCAGTACTTC.

V gene TRBV25-1 combines with J gene TRBJ2-2; TRBD1 agrees at 8 bases. J gave up 4 bases and V 5 bases, and 9 bases lay outside the gene matches. This CDR3 is built from 16 residues. Germline V gene data show CDR1 as MGHDK and CDR2 as SYGVNS. The CDR3 loop is CASSKTGDFVTGELFF. For the CDR3, the DNA is TGTGCCAGCAGTAAGACAGGGGATTTTGTCACCGGGGAGCTGTTTTTT. Combining the CDR3 with reference TRBV25-1 and TRBJ2-2 gives the whole variable domain EADIYQTPRYLVIGTGKKITLECSQTMGHDKMYWYQQDPGMELHLIHYSYGVNSTEKGDLSSESTVSRIRTEHFPLTLESARPSHTSQYLCASSKTGDFVTGELFFGEGSRLTVL.

In its sample, this clone was seen once. The V gene is TRBV4-2, the J gene TRBJ2-1; D uncertain. Germline values: CDR1 LGHNA, CDR2 YNFKEQ. V was clipped by 1 base and J by 7 bases, with 11 bases between them. The CDR3 is 14 amino acids. For the CDR3, the DNA is TGTGCCAGCAGCCAAGGCTTCGACTGGAATGAGCAGTTCTTC. This codes for CASSQGFDWNEQFF.

Here the CDR3 reads CASSLRLLSTEAFF. The CDR3 DNA is TGTGCCAGCAGCTTACGGCTCTTGAGCACTGAAGCTTTCTTT. V gene TRBV11-2 combines with J gene TRBJ1-1; no clear D. The germline V gene has CDR1 SGHAT and CDR2 FQNNGV. Trimming stripped 2 bases from V and 4 bases from J, with 11 bases between. The CDR3 spans 14 residues.